The clone carrying this TCR beta chain was observed a handful of times. The data belong to a study of neoadjuvant anti-PD-1 for oral cavity cancer. Assay: immunoSEQ multiplex PCR; the TCRdb copy retains only in-frame clones and omits some. Altogether some 61,000 clones are present, about 88% being singletons, with the ten largest covering 3% to 3.5%. The trim removed 6 bases at V and 0 bases at J, leaving 9 bases unmatched. The V gene's germline CDR1 is LNHDA and CDR2 SQIVND (reference sequence). The CDR3 contains 16 residues. Sample time point: after neoadjuvant nivolumab, at surgical resection. Stage II-IVA oral cavity squamous cell carcinoma was new and untreated by systemic or radiation therapy. Cohort: HPV-negative, locally advanced oral cavity squamous cell carcinoma patients.

The genes are TRBV19 and TRBJ1-1; 8 bases are shared with TRBD1. The clonotype comes from a person between 40 and 80 years old with oral cavity squamous cell carcinoma. This specimen was PBMCs, taken after nivolumab (anti-PD-1) treatment. In DNA, the CDR3 is TGTGCCAGTAGCACCGGGACAGGAAAAATGAACACTGAAGCTTTCTTT. Amino acids: CASSTGTGKMNTEAFF.